The 14 T cell receptor beta chains listed next were all sequenced from one sample in a study of blood T cells in healthy people across ages. A J-beta primer mix and a sample-barcoded 5' primer were used in a second PCR of about 7 to 11 cycles. Via MiXCR, TCRdb re-called the 5' RACE reads, giving one row per CDR3 protein. This sample carries around 1,900,000 distinct CDR3 sequences, 39% of them seen once, and the ten largest clones take more than 20%. Sequencing was done on a sample of blood. The receptors derive from a human donor in good health.

This clonotype appeared a few times. The germline gene is not matched at one end of the junction; a read error may be the cause. The chain has TRBV4-2 and TRBJ2-3, with D tentatively TRBD1 or TRBD2 (7 bases each). Germline V gene data show CDR1 as LGHNA and CDR2 as YNFKEQ. This CDR3 is built from 16 residues. CDR3 bases: TGTGCTAGCAGCCAACAGGGGAGCGGGGGCACAGATACGCAGTATTTT. Encoded protein: CASSQQGSGGTDTQYF.

The genes are TRBV2 and TRBJ1-4; D gene unclear. In germline, CDR1 is SNHLY, CDR2 FYNNEI. Trimming stripped 0 bases from V and 12 bases from J, with 5 bases between. The CDR3 runs to 11 residues. Here the CDR3 DNA reads TGTGCCAGCAGTGAAGCACCCGAACTGTTTTTT. This gives the protein CASSEAPELFF. Based on the CDR3 plus reference TRBV2 and TRBJ1-4, the full variable domain is EPEVTQTPSHQVTQMGQEVILRCVPISNHLYFYWYRQILGQKVEFLVSFYNNEISEKSEIFDDQFSVERPDGSNFTLKIRSTKLEDSAMYFCASSEAPELFFGSGTQLSVL.

This clonotype showed up just a few times. The gene calls are TRBV6-2 or TRBV6-3 and TRBJ2-7; D might be TRBD1 or TRBD2, each matching 5 bases. Trimming shortened V by 7 bases and J by 0 bases, and 13 bases separated the two germline ends. Germline CDR1 reads MNHEY; CDR2 reads SVGEGT. This CDR3 is 14 amino acids long. For the CDR3, the DNA is TGTGCCAGCACCCGGGACGCCAGCTCCTACGAGCAGTACTTC. Its translation: CASTRDASSYEQYF.

V usage is TRBV7-8 and J usage is TRBJ2-1; 8 nucleotides align to TRBD1. Trimming at V came to 4 bases and at J to 6 bases, leaving 5 bases not matched to a gene. CDR1 and CDR2 from the germline V gene are SGHVS and FQNEAQ. The CDR3 sequence is 14 residues long. The CDR3 bases are TGTGCCAGCAGCTCCCGGACAGGGCGCAATGAGCAGTTCTTC. This translates into CASSSRTGRNEQFF.

This clonotype has more than one count but fewer than ten. V gene TRBV12-3 or TRBV12-4 combines with J gene TRBJ2-7; a possible D gene is TRBD2 (5 bases). V lost 6 bases to trimming and J lost 6 bases, with 15 bases between them. The CDR3 sequence is 13 residues long. For the CDR3, the DNA is TGTGCCAGCAGGTTTAACGGGGAAGGCGAGCAGTACTTC. Translation: CASRFNGEGEQYF.

This clonotype was observed a few times. The J gene is TRBJ1-4, the V gene TRBV29-1; possible D gene TRBD1, 5 bases. The CDR3 sequence is 13 residues long. Trimming pared 4 bases from V and 5 bases from J, leaving 11 bases between. Germline V gene lookup returns CDR1 SQVTM and CDR2 ANQGSEA. The CDR3 DNA sequence: TGCAGCGTTGGGTGGGGACGGAATGAAAAACTGTTTTTT. Protein sequence: CSVGWGRNEKLFF.

CDR3 residues: CASSELELGTQYF. The CDR3 DNA sequence: TGTGCCAGCAGTGAACTCGAGCTTGGGACCCAGTACTTC. The V gene is TRBV6-1, the J gene TRBJ2-5; D is undetermined. The CDR3 spans 13 residues. Deletions cut 2 bases from V and 7 bases from J, with 11 bases between. CDR1 is MNHNS, CDR2 SASEGT, per germline.

In this sample, this clonotype turned up once. V usage is TRBV27 and J usage is TRBJ2-2, with D perhaps matching TRBD1 (6 bases). CDR1 and CDR2 (germline): MNHEY, SMNVEV (reference sequence). The CDR3 covers 16 residues. V was trimmed by 5 bases and J by 2 bases, leaving 15 bases between them. The CDR3, as DNA: TGTGCCAGCAGTAAGACCGGGACACTTAACACCGGGGAGCTGTTTTTT. It specifies CASSKTGTLNTGELFF.

This rearrangement joins TRBV7-8 to TRBJ2-2, with D unresolved. Between the trimmed V and J ends, which lost 3 bases and 7 bases, there was a span of 9 bases. CDR1 and CDR2 (germline): SGHVS, FQNEAQ. The CDR3 is 13 residues long. CDR3 nucleotide sequence: TGTGCCAGCAGCTTTGCCTTGGGCGGGGAGCTGTTTTTT. It codes for CASSFALGGELFF. Together with reference TRBV7-8 and TRBJ2-2, the CDR3 gives the full variable domain: GAGVSQSPRYKVAKRGQDVALRCDPISGHVSLFWYQQALGQGPEFLTYFQNEAQLDKSGLPSDRFFAERPEGSVSTLKIQRTQQEDSAVYLCASSFALGGELFFGEGSRLTVL.

J is TRBJ2-5 and V is TRBV7-2; maybe TRBD2 (10 bases). Trimming removed 4 bases at V and 11 bases at J, with 26 bases between. This CDR3 comprises 16 residues. Germline loops: CDR1 SGHTA, CDR2 FQGNSA. The CDR3 coding sequence is TGTGCCAGCAGCTCCCAGCGGGGGGGACAGGGAGGGGAGCAGTACTTC. Its protein product is CASSSQRGGQGGEQYF.

The CDR3: CANLKNGEQDHNEKLFF. As DNA, the CDR3 is TGTGCCAACCTCAAAAACGGCGAACAGGACCATAATGAAAAACTGTTTTTT. This chain joins TRBV11-3 and TRBJ1-4; D is possibly TRBD1 (5 bases). With 10 bases removed from V and 4 bases from J, the gap between germline ends came to 25 bases. CDR1 and CDR2 from the germline V gene are SGHNT and YENEEA. The CDR3 is 17 amino acids.

A few counts support this clonotype. V is TRBV4-3 and J is TRBJ2-7; possibly TRBD1 or TRBD2 for D (6 bases each). CDR1 is LGHNA, CDR2 YSLEER, per germline. V was pared by 7 bases and J by 4 bases, with 23 bases between. This CDR3 spans 16 amino acids. DNA for the CDR3: TGCGCCAGCACCGTAAGATGGGGGGCCGAGCCATACGAGCAGTACTTC. It specifies CASTVRWGAEPYEQYF.

The rearrangement uses TRBV5-1 and TRBJ2-5; D ambiguous. The closer fit of TRBJ2-7 to the DNA end suggests the J call may be wrong. CDR3 length equals 13 residues. The germline V gene encodes CDR1 SGHRS and CDR2 YFSETQ. CDR3: CASSKKFNYEQYF. CDR3 nucleotide sequence: TGCGCCAGCAGCAAAAAGTTCAATTACGAGCAGTACTTC.

There are a few counts of this clonotype. The chain uses TRBV7-9 and TRBJ2-1; D remains unclear. CDR1 is SEHNR, CDR2 FQNEAQ, per germline (reference sequence). The CDR3 length is 14 residues. Trimming took off 2 bases at V and 8 bases at J, with 13 bases between the two ends. CDR3 protein: CASSLRARRDEQFF. The CDR3 DNA follows: TGTGCCAGCAGCTTAAGGGCGAGGCGCGATGAGCAGTTCTTC. Full variable domain (missing parts from reference TRBV7-9 and TRBJ2-1): DTGVSQNPRHKITKRGQNVTFRCDPISEHNRLYWYRQTLGQGPEFLTYFQNEAQLEKSRLLSDRFSAERPKGSFSTLEIQRTEQGDSAMYLCASSLRARRDEQFFGPGTRLTVL.